This T cell receptor beta chain stems from a study of blood T cell repertoires in COVID-19 (dated by TCRdb to 2018 to 2020). For the wider study: The collaborator samples originated in the United States, Italy and Spain and spanned the acute and convalescent phases of COVID-19. A freely available public database, intended as a resource for researchers studying the immune response to SARS-CoV-2, is where the repertoires were released. Deeply sampled blood TCRbeta repertoires from subjects exposed to, actively infected with, or recovered from COVID-19 were included in the dataset. The samples were drawn from two sources: the first 160 participants of the ongoing ImmuneRACE study, and 1,254 subjects contributed by 6 global collaborators. HLA class I and class II types, where available, came from metadata supplied by the sample provider rather than from assay-based typing. The material from the prospective study consisted of cDNA or gDNA derived from T cells, B-cell-depleted T cells, or PBMCs. Nearly every sample came with metadata listing a de-identified subject ID, COVID-19 status, age in years and sex.

Study-wide conclusions, independent of this receptor: The amount of clinical and demographic metadata varied by source and participant and was provided uncurated.

Participants in the prospective study were aged 18 to 89 years, lived in 24 United States geographic areas, and enrolled through a virtual design. In the prospective study, cohorts were assigned on the basis of participant-reported clinical history obtained from a screening survey and a study questionnaire. For ImmuneRACE Cohort 3, a participant was defined as recovered based on two consecutive negative NP/OP PCR tests, clearance by a healthcare professional, or resolution of symptoms. Mobile phlebotomists in the prospective study collected whole blood, serum and a nasopharyngeal or oropharyngeal swab from every participant. Additional blood draws and questionnaires over an approximately 2-month period could optionally be provided by prospective study participants. Blood samples from the prospective study were shipped frozen or at room temperature prior to DNA extraction. The immunoSEQ Assay, a bias-controlled multiplex PCR, was used to amplify TCRbeta CDR3 regions from genomic DNA. For the original study's pipeline: Nucleated cell counts per sample were estimated from amplification of reference gene primers within the assay. To quantify the absolute abundance of each unique TCRbeta CDR3 rearrangement, sequence reads were collapsed and filtered. For each sample, productive Simpson clonality was calculated as the square root of Simpson's diversity index over productive rearrangements. In its TCRdb copy, this immuneACCESS table keeps in-frame sequences only and misses some clones. Where compared with another copy, unresolved V genes explain less than half of these, and the others have no known cause. Clone size and the V and J calls come from that table; the DNA yielded D and trimming. Across this sample there are 490,000 or so clones, with approximately 91% seen only once. The top ten hold around 8% of the sample.

CDR1 is given as MRHNA and CDR2 as SNTAGT, both from the germline V gene. Measured from the cysteine to the phenylalanine, the CDR3 is 15 residues long. The DNA shown is the 45-base CDR3, in frame from base 1. The V end loses 4 bases and the J end loses 4 bases, and a stretch of 14 bases separates them. Of note for this clone: The specificity of this receptor is unknown. No much larger clonotype is one base removed from it; base qualities were not supplied.

This receptor was identified in a woman aged 55-70 years who had recovered from COVID-19. The sequencing sample was made of PBMCs or T cells enriched from blood (not recorded which). This chain joins TRBV6-4 to TRBJ1-3; the D segment cannot be called with confidence. CDR3 protein: CASSVEGAPGNTIYF. The sequenced DNA: TGTGCCAGCAGTGTCGAGGGAGCGCCGGGAAACACCATATATTTT.